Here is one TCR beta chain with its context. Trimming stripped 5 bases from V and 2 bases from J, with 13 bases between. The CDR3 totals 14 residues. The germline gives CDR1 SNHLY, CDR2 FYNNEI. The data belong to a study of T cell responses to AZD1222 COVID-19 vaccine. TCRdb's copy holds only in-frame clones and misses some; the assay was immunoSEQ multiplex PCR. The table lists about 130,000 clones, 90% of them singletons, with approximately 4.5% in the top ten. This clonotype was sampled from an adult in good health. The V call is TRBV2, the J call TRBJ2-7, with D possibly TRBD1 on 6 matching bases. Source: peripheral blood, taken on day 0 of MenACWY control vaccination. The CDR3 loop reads CASSSDRSTYEQYF. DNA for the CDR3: TGTGCCAGCAGTAGTGACAGGTCTACCTACGAGCAGTACTTC.